This TCR beta chain comes out of a study of PD-1 blockade in classical Hodgkin lymphoma. About the research overall: Nivolumab 3 mg/kg was given intravenously every 2 weeks. Study-level findings and limits: CD4+ TCR diversity climbed significantly by C4D1, unlike CD8+ TCR diversity.

Worth noting for this clone: As yet, its antigen is unknown.

Profiled with immunoSEQ multiplex PCR; TCRdb holds only in-frame clones, not every one. This sample has 4,000 or so clones; roughly 72% occur once, and the top ten carry approximately 35%. The CDR3 totals 17 residues. Germline CDR1 MNHEY, CDR2 SMNVEV (reference sequence). V lost 5 bases, J lost 2 bases, and 22 bases lay in between. The time point: cycle 4 day 1 (C4D1), after six to seven weeks of nivolumab. Every one of the patients relapsed after autologous stem cell transplantation (brentuximab vedotin exposure was variable). Magnetic negative selection was used to purify CD8+ T cells from thawed PBMCs.

The chain employs TRBV27 and TRBJ2-7; a possible D gene is TRBD2 (5 bases). This sequence originates from a human donor with classical Hodgkin lymphoma. The sample here was CD8+ T cells from blood, taken before the fourth cycle of nivolumab. CDR3 sequence reads: CASSPFLMGSFTYEQYF. CDR3 nucleotide sequence: TGTGCCAGCAGTCCATTCCTAATGGGGAGTTTCACCTACGAGCAGTACTTC.